Listed below are T cell receptor beta chains from one sample, sequenced in a study of blood T cell repertoires in COVID-19. Measured with immunoSEQ multiplex PCR; TCRdb has only the in-frame clones, and not every one. The table shows more than 90,000 clones, with roughly 84% occurring only once. Sequenced material: peripheral blood. These receptors all come from a human donor in a cohort sampled during active COVID-19. CDR3s include the opening cysteine and the closing phenylalanine or tryptophan. Fields, in order: clone size, D gene, J gene, V gene, CDR3 DNA, CDR3 protein. A D gene is named only where the DNA matches it firmly. The size field is filled for only some rows; it gives once, few, many or a size class.

size: once; D: TRBD2; J: TRBJ2-2; V: TRBV6-2/TRBV6-3; DNA: TGTGCCAGCAGTTACTTGCGGGAGTATGCCGGGGAGCTGTTTTTT; CDR3: CASSYLREYAGELFF
size: NA; D: TRBD1; J: TRBJ1-2; V: TRBV5-1; DNA: TGCGCCAGCAGCGTGGGACAGGGGGGGGGCTACACCTTC; CDR3: CASSVGQGGGYTF
size: NA; D: TRBD1; J: TRBJ1-2; V: TRBV19; DNA: TGTGCCAGTAGGACAGGGGGCAATGGCTACACCTTC; CDR3: CASRTGGNGYTF
size: NA; D: NA; J: TRBJ1-2; V: TRBV7-8; DNA: TGTGCCAGCAGCGCCCGCGGGGTTGGCGGCTACACCTTC; CDR3: CASSARGVGGYTF
size: few; D: NA; J: TRBJ1-1; V: TRBV7-3; DNA: TGTGCCAGCAGCTTAAACGGTATGGCTGAAGCTTTCTTT; CDR3: CASSLNGMAEAFF
size: NA; D: NA; J: TRBJ1-2; V: TRBV7-2; DNA: TGTGCCAGCAGCGCGGATATGGGGAGTATGAATGGCTACACCTTC; CDR3: CASSADMGSMNGYTF
size: NA; D: TRBD2; J: TRBJ2-1; V: TRBV5-1; DNA: TGCGCCAGCAGCAGGGTAGCGGGAGGGAGCTCCTACAATGAGCAGTTCTTC; CDR3: CASSRVAGGSSYNEQFF
size: NA; D: TRBD1; J: TRBJ2-4; V: TRBV9; DNA: TGTGCCAGCAGCGGAGGGGGCCGTTTAGCCAAAAACATTCAGTACTTC; CDR3: CASSGGGRLAKNIQYF
size: NA; D: TRBD2; J: TRBJ2-5; V: TRBV5-1; DNA: TGCGCCAGCAGCCCGGTCCCGGGACTAGCGGGAGGAGAGACCCAGTACTTC; CDR3: CASSPVPGLAGGETQYF
size: NA; D: TRBD2; J: TRBJ2-3; V: TRBV5-1; DNA: TGCGCCAGCAGCTCTAGCGGGAGTAGCACAGATACGCAGTATTTT; CDR3: CASSSSGSSTDTQYF
size: NA; D: TRBD1; J: TRBJ2-5; V: TRBV7-9; DNA: TGTGCCAGCAGTTCCTCAGGGACAGGCCAAGAGACCCAGTACTTC; CDR3: CASSSSGTGQETQYF
size: NA; D: TRBD1; J: TRBJ1-1; V: TRBV9; DNA: TGTGCCAGCAGCGTAGGGCAGGGGGTTAGGACTGAAGCTTTCTTT; CDR3: CASSVGQGVRTEAFF
size: NA; D: NA; J: TRBJ1-3; V: TRBV27; DNA: TGTGCCAGCAGTTCGCAGGGCGGAAACACCATATATTTT; CDR3: CASSSQGGNTIYF
size: NA; D: TRBD1; J: TRBJ2-1; V: TRBV24-1; DNA: TGTGCCACCAGTGGGGACAGGGAGTTGGGTGAGCAGTTCTTC; CDR3: CATSGDRELGEQFF
size: NA; D: NA; J: TRBJ2-5; V: TRBV5-4; DNA: TGTGCCAGCAGCTCCCGCGGAGCAGGGTACGGAGAGACCCAGTACTTC; CDR3: CASSSRGAGYGETQYF
size: NA; D: NA; J: TRBJ1-2; V: TRBV4-2; DNA: TGTGCCAGCAGCCAAGGGCAGCCCGGGGATGGCTACACCTTC; CDR3: CASSQGQPGDGYTF
size: NA; D: TRBD2; J: TRBJ2-3; V: TRBV7-2; DNA: TGTGCCAGCACTAGCGGGCTCACAGATACGCAGTATTTT; CDR3: CASTSGLTDTQYF
size: once; D: NA; J: TRBJ1-1; V: TRBV27; DNA: TGTGCCAGCAGCCGGCCCCGCTACAGGCGCGGGATGGAGGGCACTGAAGCTTTCTTT; CDR3: CASSRPRYRRGMEGTEAFF
size: NA; D: TRBD2; J: TRBJ2-1; V: TRBV9; DNA: TGTGCCAGCAGCGTAGGGGGATTACTAACTAGCGGTGAGCAGTTCTTC; CDR3: CASSVGGLLTSGEQFF
size: few; D: NA; J: TRBJ2-7; V: TRBV6-6; DNA: TGTGCCAGCGCTTTTGGAGTCTACGAGCAGTACTTC; CDR3: CASAFGVYEQYF
size: NA; D: NA; J: TRBJ2-3; V: TRBV7-8; DNA: TGTGCCAGCAGCTTAGACTTAACAGATACGCAGTATTTT; CDR3: CASSLDLTDTQYF
size: once; D: NA; J: TRBJ1-2; V: TRBV9; DNA: TGTGCCAGCAGCGTAGCTACTCGGGGACTGACTAACTATGGCTACACCTTC; CDR3: CASSVATRGLTNYGYTF
size: NA; D: TRBD1; J: TRBJ1-2; V: TRBV7-2; DNA: TGTGCCAGCAGCTTAGCACTACAGGGGGCGAAGGGCTACACCTTC; CDR3: CASSLALQGAKGYTF
size: NA; D: NA; J: TRBJ2-7; V: TRBV21-1; DNA: TGTGCCAGCAGCACGGCAGGGCCCCTCTACGAGCAGTACTTC; CDR3: CASSTAGPLYEQYF
size: NA; D: TRBD1; J: TRBJ1-5; V: TRBV12-3/TRBV12-4; DNA: TGTGCCAGCAGCATACAGGGGAATCAGCCCCAGCATTTT; CDR3: CASSIQGNQPQHF
size: NA; D: TRBD1; J: TRBJ2-7; V: TRBV29-1; DNA: TGCAGCGGGCTCGGACAGGGGATCCGCGAGCAGTACTTC; CDR3: CSGLGQGIREQYF
size: once; D: NA; J: TRBJ1-2; V: TRBV28; DNA: TGTGCCAGCAGTTTAAGGGAGGGGGATGGCTACACCTTC; CDR3: CASSLREGDGYTF
size: NA; D: TRBD2; J: TRBJ2-7; V: TRBV4-3; DNA: TGCGCCAGCAGCCAAGATTTGATTAGCGGGAGTTCCTACGAGCAGTACTTC; CDR3: CASSQDLISGSSYEQYF
size: NA; D: TRBD1; J: TRBJ2-7; V: TRBV12-3/TRBV12-4; DNA: TGTGCCAGCAGCGGGACAGGGGACCACGAGCAGTACTTC; CDR3: CASSGTGDHEQYF
size: NA; D: NA; J: TRBJ2-2; V: TRBV5-4; DNA: TGTGCCAGCAGCTTGGCAGGGAGGACCGGGGAGCTGTTTTTT; CDR3: CASSLAGRTGELFF
size: NA; D: NA; J: TRBJ2-3; V: TRBV5-1; DNA: TGCGCCAGCAGCTACCAACTCACAGATACGCAGTATTTT; CDR3: CASSYQLTDTQYF
size: NA; D: TRBD1; J: TRBJ2-7; V: TRBV3-1/TRBV3-2; DNA: TGTGCCAGCAGCCGGGTCAGTTGGGGACAGGCAGTCGACGAGCAGTACTTC; CDR3: CASSRVSWGQAVDEQYF
size: NA; D: TRBD2; J: TRBJ2-5; V: TRBV4-2; DNA: TGTGCCAGCAGCCAAGGGGGCGTAGGCGGGGGGCCTGTGGAGACCCAGTACTTC; CDR3: CASSQGGVGGGPVETQYF
size: NA; D: TRBD2; J: TRBJ2-3; V: TRBV7-8; DNA: TGTGCCAGCAGCTTAGCGACTAGCGGGGGTACGCAGTATTTT; CDR3: CASSLATSGGTQYF
size: NA; D: TRBD2; J: TRBJ2-5; V: TRBV27; DNA: TGTGCCAGCAGTCCATGGACTAGCGGTGGACGGGGGGAGACCCAGTACTTC; CDR3: CASSPWTSGGRGETQYF
size: NA; D: TRBD1; J: TRBJ2-7; V: TRBV3-1/TRBV3-2; DNA: TGTGCCAGCAGCCAAGACGACAGGGCCGAGCAGTACTTC; CDR3: CASSQDDRAEQYF
size: NA; D: NA; J: TRBJ1-1; V: TRBV6-1; DNA: TGTGCCAGCAGTGAAGCCTGGGGGGTGGATACTGAAGCTTTCTTT; CDR3: CASSEAWGVDTEAFF
size: NA; D: NA; J: TRBJ1-5; V: TRBV3-1/TRBV3-2; DNA: TGTGCCAGCAGCCGGGGGAGGAGTCAGCCCCAGCATTTT; CDR3: CASSRGRSQPQHF
size: NA; D: NA; J: TRBJ2-5; V: TRBV9; DNA: TGTGCCAGCAGCGTAGGATTCCGGAGCGGTCAAGAGACCCAGTACTTC; CDR3: CASSVGFRSGQETQYF